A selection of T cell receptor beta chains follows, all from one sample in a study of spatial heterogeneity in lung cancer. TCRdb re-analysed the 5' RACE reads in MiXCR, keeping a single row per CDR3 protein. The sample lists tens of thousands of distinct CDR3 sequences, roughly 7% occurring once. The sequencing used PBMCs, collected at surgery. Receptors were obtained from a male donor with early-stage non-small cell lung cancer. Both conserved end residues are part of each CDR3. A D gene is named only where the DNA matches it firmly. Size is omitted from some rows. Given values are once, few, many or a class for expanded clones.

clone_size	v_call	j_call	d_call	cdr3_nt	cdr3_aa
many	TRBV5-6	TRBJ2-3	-	TGTGCCAGCAGCTCCCTATCGGGGACAGATACGCAGTATTTT	CASSSLSGTDTQYF
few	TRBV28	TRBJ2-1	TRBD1	TGTGCCAGCAGCCGACGTCCGGGACAGACTTACAATGAGCAGTTCTTC	CASSRRPGQTYNEQFF
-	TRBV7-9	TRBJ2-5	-	TGTGCCAGCAGTGATCCCGACATCCAAGAGACCCAGTACTTC	CASSDPDIQETQYF
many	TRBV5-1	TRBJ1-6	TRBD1	TGCGCCAGCAGGGCCGGGACAGGGGCTAATTCACCCCTCCACTTT	CASRAGTGANSPLHF
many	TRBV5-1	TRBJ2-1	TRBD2	TGCGCCAGCAGCTTCCGAGCGGGAGCCTACAATGAGCAGTTCTTC	CASSFRAGAYNEQFF
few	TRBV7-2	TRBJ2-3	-	TGTGCCAGCAGCTTAAGGCGAAGCACAGATACGCAGTATTTT	CASSLRRSTDTQYF
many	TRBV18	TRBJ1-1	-	TGTGCCAGCTCACCGTCGGGGCGAGGCACTGAAGCTTTCTTT	CASSPSGRGTEAFF
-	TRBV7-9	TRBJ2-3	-	TGTGCCAGCAGCTTCGATAGAAAATCAGATACGCAGTATTTT	CASSFDRKSDTQYF
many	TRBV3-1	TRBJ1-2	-	TGTGCCAGCAGCCAAGATGAGGGGTTTGGCTACACCTTC	CASSQDEGFGYTF
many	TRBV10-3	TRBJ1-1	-	TGTGCCACCAACCCCGGGGGGGACACTGAAGCTTTCTTT	CATNPGGDTEAFF
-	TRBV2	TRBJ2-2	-	TGTGCCAGCAGTGAGTCTACCATTACGAACACCGGGGAGCTGTTTTTT	CASSESTITNTGELFF
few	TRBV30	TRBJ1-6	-	TGTGCCTGGAGTGGTAACACCGAGGGGTCACCCCTCCACTTT	CAWSGNTEGSPLHF
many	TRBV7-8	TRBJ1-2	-	TGTGCCAGCAGCTCACCCCGGCAGGGTATCTATGGCTACACCTTC	CASSSPRQGIYGYTF
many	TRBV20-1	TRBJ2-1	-	TGCAGTGCTAGGGGAGGGGGAAAGTCCTACAATGAGCAGTTCTTC	CSARGGGKSYNEQFF
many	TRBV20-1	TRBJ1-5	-	TGCAGTGCAGGGGACCCCAATCAGCCCCAGCATTTT	CSAGDPNQPQHF
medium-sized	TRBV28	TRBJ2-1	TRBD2	TGTGCCAGCAGCCTCGCTAGCGGATCCTACAATGAGCAGTTCTTC	CASSLASGSYNEQFF
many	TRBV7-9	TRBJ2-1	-	TGTGCCAGCAGCTTACTCTCGACTTGGGGCGCTAATGAGCAGTTCTTC	CASSLLSTWGANEQFF
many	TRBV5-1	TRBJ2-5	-	TGCGCCAGCAGCTTGGAGGGAGAGACCCAGTACTTC	CASSLEGETQYF
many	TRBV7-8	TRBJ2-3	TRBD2	TGTGCCAGCAGCCCTCTAGCGGGAGGGCCTGGAGCAGATACGCAGTATTTT	CASSPLAGGPGADTQYF
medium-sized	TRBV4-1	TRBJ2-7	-	TGCGCCAGCAGCCCAGCCGCAGGAGACTTTAACTACGAGCAGTACTTC	CASSPAAGDFNYEQYF
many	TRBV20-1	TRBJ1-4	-	TGCAGTGCTAGAGCGACGTCGTCTAATGAAAAACTGTTTTTT	CSARATSSNEKLFF
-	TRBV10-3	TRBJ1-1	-	TGTGCCATCAGTGGGGTGTACACTGAAGCTTTCTTT	CAISGVYTEAFF
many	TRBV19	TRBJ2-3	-	TGTGCCTCCCGGGGGAGGACTAGCACAGATACGCAGTATTTT	CASRGRTSTDTQYF
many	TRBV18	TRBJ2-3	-	TGTGCCAGCTCACCGCTTCATGGGGGCCCAGCAGATACGCAGTATTTT	CASSPLHGGPADTQYF
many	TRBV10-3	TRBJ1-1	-	TGTGCCTCCAGCCAGAAGGGGAACACTGAAGCTTTCTTT	CASSQKGNTEAFF